One sample yielded the 16 T cell receptor beta chains listed below, sequenced in a study of metastatic and nonmetastatic thyroid tumors. No treatment of any kind had been given to any patient before thyroid surgery. MiXCR was used by TCRdb to re-call the PCR reads. Altogether under 25,000 clones are present, over 20% being singletons, with the ten largest covering roughly 7.8%. The sequenced sample consisted of adjacent normal tissue. The receptor set was obtained from a female donor with papillary thyroid cancer or a benign thyroid nodule (not recorded which). Some clones in this sample may be carry-over from other donors' samples.

In DNA, the CDR3 is TGCGCCAGCAGCGAAAGGGGACCTTCTTACGAGCAGTACTTC. Its protein is CASSERGPSYEQYF. This chain uses TRBV5-1 with TRBJ2-7; D might be TRBD1 or TRBD2, each matching 5 bases. Germline CDR1 and CDR2: SGHRS and YFSETQ. V was shortened by 4 bases and J by 4 bases, with 15 bases between the two germline ends. There are 14 residues in the CDR3.

The chain couples TRBV30 to TRBJ1-1; D not certain. Germline loops: CDR1 GTSNPN, CDR2 SVGIG (reference sequence). This CDR3 contains 14 residues. The V end was cut by 1 base, the J end by 6 bases, with 15 bases between. This CDR3 reads CAWSAGRMDAEAFF. Written as DNA, the CDR3 is TGTGCCTGGAGTGCGGGGAGGATGGACGCTGAAGCTTTCTTT.

The chain couples TRBV7-9 to TRBJ2-5; D is unresolved. The DNA end is more similar to TRBJ2-1, so the J call may be wrong. The CDR3 spans 12 residues. Per germline, CDR1 SEHNR and CDR2 FQNEAQ (reference sequence). The CDR3 nucleotides read TGTGCCAGCAGCTTAGAACGCGTGGAGCAGTTCTTC. Translating gives CASSLERVEQFF.

By frequency in the sample, this clone is medium-sized. The chain recombines TRBV7-2 with TRBJ2-7, with 9 nucleotides matching TRBD2. This CDR3 is 18 amino acids long. Trimming at V came to 0 bases and at J to 0 bases, leaving 9 bases not matched to a gene. Looked up from germline, CDR1 is SGHTA and CDR2 is FQGNSA. This CDR3 is CASSLAASSGVSSYEQYF. DNA for the CDR3: TGTGCCAGCAGCTTAGCAGCGTCTAGCGGGGTTAGCTCCTACGAGCAGTACTTC.

The chain combines TRBV6-2 or TRBV6-3 with TRBJ1-2, with no clear D. Trimming removed 4 bases at V and 7 bases at J, with 7 bases between. CDR3 size: 11 residues. The germline V gene has CDR1 MNHEY and CDR2 SVGEGT. The CDR3 region is CASSSFSGYTF. The CDR3 DNA sequence: TGTGCCAGCAGTTCATTCAGTGGCTACACCTTC.

This clone was picked up a small number of times. The chain is built from TRBV2 and TRBJ2-2; D call uncertain. The V and J ends lost 2 bases and 1 base respectively, with 8 bases between them. The CDR3 totals 15 residues. CDR1 is SNHLY and CDR2 is FYNNEI in the germline V gene. The CDR3 region has the DNA TGTGCCAGCAGTGAATCTGACCTGAACACCGGGGAGCTGTTTTTT. It is translated as CASSESDLNTGELFF.

This clone was counted between two and nine times. This sequence joins TRBV10-1 and TRBJ1-1; no reliable D call. The CDR3 contains 12 residues. CDR1 and CDR2 from the germline V gene are WNHNN and SYGVQD (reference sequence). The V end was cut by 8 bases, the J end by 3 bases, with 10 bases between. The CDR3 loop is CASSDLYTEAFF. The DNA for the CDR3 is TGCGCCAGCTCCGACCTGTACACTGAAGCTTTCTTT.

This clone was observed a few times. The genes are TRBV7-2 and TRBJ2-7; TRBD1 agrees at 11 bases. The CDR3 totals 15 residues. V gave up 3 bases and J gave up 6 bases; unmatched junction bases: 7. The V gene's germline CDR1 is SGHTA and CDR2 FQGNSA. The CDR3 is CASSFIYGTGGEQYF. In nucleotides, the CDR3 is TGTGCCAGCAGCTTTATCTACGGGACAGGGGGCGAGCAGTACTTC.

The V and J genes are TRBV7-6 and TRBJ2-7, with 8 bases fitting TRBD1. There are 15 residues in the CDR3. The junction had 7 bases not matched to a gene; V was cut back by 4 bases and J by 2 bases. The germline CDR1 and CDR2 sequences are SGHVS and FNYEAQ. CDR3 residues: CASSSGQGNPYEQYF. As DNA, the CDR3 is TGTGCCAGCAGCTCCGGACAGGGCAATCCCTACGAGCAGTACTTC.

In this sample, this clone turned up many times. The chain combines TRBV10-1 with TRBJ2-2; no reliable D call. Germline-derived CDR1 and CDR2 are WNHNN and SYGVQD (reference sequence). Between the trimmed V and J ends, which lost 1 base and 0 bases, there was a span of 12 bases. The CDR3 is 17 amino acids. CDR3 sequence: CASSELGAFANTGELFF. CDR3 DNA sequence: TGCGCCAGCAGTGAGTTAGGCGCGTTCGCGAACACCGGGGAGCTGTTTTTT.

This clone was observed a handful of times. The chain joins TRBV2 to TRBJ1-1; no clear D gene. The CDR3 length is 13 residues. Trimming shortened V by 4 bases and J by 1 base, and 7 bases separated the two germline ends. Germline V gene data show CDR1 as SNHLY and CDR2 as FYNNEI. The DNA of the CDR3 is TGTGCCAGCAGTGTCCGGGGGAACACTGAAGCTTTCTTT. It encodes CASSVRGNTEAFF.

Notes on this clone: A read error may account for a junction end that differs from germline. This chain uses TRBV19 with TRBJ1-1; a possible D gene is TRBD1 (6 bases). The CDR3 has 12 amino acids. Per germline, CDR1 LNHDA and CDR2 SQIVND (reference sequence). Here the CDR3 DNA reads TGTGCCAGCGGGACACGGGGGACTGAAGCCTTCTTT. It codes for CASGTRGTEAFF.

This clone was seen ten or more times. This sequence joins TRBV9 and TRBJ1-6, with 10 bases lining up with TRBD1. The V segment lost 0 bases and the J segment 10 bases; nucleotides outside the gene matches: 4. CDR1 and CDR2 from the germline V gene are SGDLS and YYNGEE. The CDR3 has 15 residues. The CDR3 DNA sequence: TGTGCCAGCAGCGTAGAGACAGGGGGCCAATCACCCCTCCACTTT. Encoded protein: CASSVETGGQSPLHF.

A few counts support this clone. The chain couples TRBV27 to TRBJ2-5; D is uncertain. Trimming took 3 bases from V and 2 from J, leaving 7 bases between them. The CDR3 consists of 13 residues. The germline V gene encodes CDR1 MNHEY and CDR2 SMNVEV (reference sequence). The CDR3, as DNA: TGTGCCAGCAGTTTCGTAGGGCAAGAGACCCAGTACTTC. Translated: CASSFVGQETQYF.

This clone is medium-sized within its sample. The chain links TRBV7-3 to TRBJ2-1, with 8 positions matching TRBD2. The trim removed 1 base at V and 4 bases at J, leaving 9 bases unmatched. Germline V CDR1 and CDR2: SGHTA, FQGTGA. This CDR3 region has 17 residues. The CDR3 loop is CASSLNPSGSLYNEQFF. The DNA for the CDR3 is TGTGCCAGCAGCTTAAACCCAAGCGGGAGTCTGTACAATGAGCAGTTCTTC.

The V call is TRBV4-1, the J call TRBJ2-1; D not resolved. Between the trimmed V and J ends, which lost 0 bases and 0 bases, there was a span of 9 bases. The CDR3 contains 16 residues. Germline CDR1 reads MGHRA; CDR2 reads YSYEKL. Here the CDR3 reads CASSQEQLSSYNEQFF. The CDR3 region has the DNA TGCGCCAGCAGCCAAGAACAGTTAAGCTCCTACAATGAGCAGTTCTTC.